Described below is a single T cell receptor (beta chain) sequence and its context. This clonotype was picked up a small number of times. The antigen it recognizes is unknown. No base qualities exist here, and no much larger clone lies one base off it. Instrument used: Illumina HiSeq 2500. TCR beta libraries were prepared by quantitative 5'-RACE with molecular barcodes. The paper's processing steps were these. To identify disease-linked TCR variants, a new computational method was used, one built on a probabilistic model of VDJ rearrangement. The raw public data were reprocessed by TCRdb itself: fastp quality trimming at Q25, MiXCR clonotype calling, in-frame beta chains only. When rows share a CDR3 protein, they turn into one entry using the most common DNA and genes. It is TCRdb's table, rather than the study itself, that gives the V and J calls and clone size. In all, the sample holds about 440,000 distinct CDR3 sequences, and approximately 17% of those were seen once. Jointly, the top ten make up approximately 1% of the sample.

Trimming takes 3 bases off V and 3 bases off J; junction bases not matched to a gene: 2. The CDR3 runs 14 amino acids, cysteine and phenylalanine included. Of the read, only the CDR3 DNA is kept; its 42 bases are in frame from base 1. This sample was taken from a study of CD8 T cells in ankylosing spondylitis (dated by TCRdb to between 2016 and 2019). About the investigation overall: The study set out to find disease-linked TCR variants by profiling T cell receptor beta repertoires in ankylosing spondylitis patients and healthy donors. Peripheral blood was sampled, and synovial fluid was additionally collected from ankylosing spondylitis patients. The full study cohort comprised around 23 ankylosing spondylitis patients and 110 or so healthy donors.

Points the paper makes about the study in general: Some motif variants were previously reported in synovial fluid and blood of reactive arthritis patients, suggesting common disease-initiation mechanisms. The disease-linked clones showed a CD8+ phenotype and occurred at relatively low frequencies in peripheral blood. The disease-linked clones were reported to be significantly enriched in matched synovial fluid samples from ankylosing spondylitis patients. A TCR beta motif made up of under ten highly homologous amino acid variants appeared to be characteristic of blood from ankylosing spondylitis patients.

The chain employs TRBV12-3 or TRBV12-4 and TRBJ2-5; a stretch of 9 junction bases matches TRBD2. This clonotype was obtained from a male donor with ankylosing spondylitis. The sequenced sample was blood, either unsorted or a sorted T cell fraction (not recorded which). The CDR3 reads as follows: CASSLTSGKETQYF. The DNA sequence is as follows: TGTGCCAGCAGTTTGACTAGCGGCAAAGAGACCCAGTACTTC.